This T cell receptor beta chain was found in a study of T cell responses to AZD1222 COVID-19 vaccine (dated by TCRdb to the early 2020s). About the full investigation: A total of about 240 trial participants underwent TCR sequencing, of whom roughly 210 received two doses of AZD1222 and roughly 25 received two doses of the MenACWY control vaccine. Trial participants were enrolled by age into 18-55, 56-69 and 70-plus year subgroups, with around 140, 26 and 57 TCR-sequenced participants respectively.

General conclusions and limits of the study: Reportedly, close to half of the unique spike-specific TCRs recognized epitopes lying outside the regions that are mutated in the B.1.351 and B.1.1.7 variants. Participants were mostly white British, with more females than males. The authors suggested clonal diversity may have been underestimated. The whole spike protein was spanned by vaccine-associated CD4 TCRs, and dominant responses were seen in regions 160-218 and 743-854. In the small 56-69-year group, the increase in depth fell short of significance, most likely because of low power. Conclusions about previously exposed vaccinees are limited, since just six or seven AZD1222 recipients were seropositive for SARS-CoV-2 at baseline. Because no day 14 peak-response samples were available, repertoires were characterized only after the peak T cell response. After two AZD1222 doses, both the breadth and the depth of spike-specific TCRs were significantly higher than at day 0 and than in MenACWY recipients.

The CDR3 regions of human TCRbeta chains were analyzed by immunosequencing. Per the source publication's procedure: Repertoire TCRs were checked for matches against a reference library of SARS-CoV-2-specific TCRs that had been generated using the MIRA antigen-specificity platform. Breadth was defined as the fraction of unique TCRs that were SARS-CoV-2-associated. Depth was defined as the fraction of total T cells that were SARS-CoV-2-associated. Using the MIRA data, every spike-specific TCR was mapped to the spike region that the TCR reacted to and assigned to either a CD4 or a CD8 class. Log10-transformed breadth and depth values were compared by one-way ANOVA with Sidak's multiple comparisons tests. The table comes from immuneACCESS by way of TCRdb, which keeps in-frame sequences with V and J called. Part of the clones is missing from these tables; in studies checked, under half for an unresolved V gene and the rest for unknown reasons. V and J calls and clone size follow that table, whereas D and trimming were derived from the DNA. This sample gives some 80,000 clones in total; more than 70% of them show up just once. The ten most abundant clones make up more than 8.5% of the sample.

The time point label corresponds to: about 28 days (+/-7) after the second vaccine dose. Per the publication, the treatment or condition label means: meningococcal conjugate vaccine given as trial control. Vaccinee samples came from UK trials COV001 and COV002, including a single-blind randomized controlled phase 2/3 trial of AZD1222 (ChAdOx1 nCoV-19) in healthy adults. For TCRbeta chain sequencing, PBMC samples from trial participants were taken at day 0 and at day 28 after the second dose. V drops 8 bases and J drops 0 bases, leaving 11 bases in between. According to the germline V gene (reference sequence), CDR1 reads LNHNV and CDR2 reads YYDKDF. The CDR3 spans 14 residues, from the cysteine through the phenylalanine. Kept here is only the CDR3 DNA, which spans 42 bases and is read in frame from base 1. In regard to this clone: What this receptor recognizes is not known. One base away there is no much larger clone; base qualities are not given.

The receptor chain draws on TRBV15 and TRBJ2-1, with TRBD2 as a weak D call on 6 bases. The TCR originated in an adult who received the MenACWY meningococcal vaccine as a control. The starting material was peripheral blood, obtained 28 days after the second dose of the MenACWY control vaccine. CDR3 loop: CATDAGSSYNEQFF. In nucleotide form, the sequence is TGTGCCACCGACGCCGGGAGCTCCTACAATGAGCAGTTCTTC.